This T cell receptor (beta chain) appears in the sequencing data of a study of cytomegalovirus exposure and HLA in healthy donors. CDR3 length: 13 residues. V dropped 3 bases and J dropped 7 bases, with 9 bases sitting between them. CDR1 is MNHNS and CDR2 is SASEGT in the germline V gene. TCRdb keeps only in-frame clones here, not all; method: immunoSEQ multiplex PCR. The profile shows about 150,000 clones, roughly nine tenths of them singletons. The TCR comes from a man between 18 and 35 years old in good health and CMV-seronegative. V and J are TRBV6-1 and TRBJ2-2; D is unresolved. Sequenced: PBMCs. This CDR3 is CASSDELVGELFF. CDR3 DNA: TGTGCCAGCAGTGACGAGCTAGTCGGGGAGCTGTTTTTT.